This TCR beta chain stems from a study of T-cell reconstitution after alpha-beta-depleted transplantation in children. During its preparation, the TCRbeta library received unique molecular identifiers. One entry per CDR3 protein, called by TCRdb with MiXCR from the PCR reads. The sample shows about 310,000 distinct CDR3 sequences, roughly 25% of them seen only once. Whole-study results and caveats: Elevated TCRbeta diversity at day 60 was traced, in some patients, to surviving recipient T cells and thymic progenitors.

This clonotype has a handful of counts. The antigen is undetermined. The sequence derives from a male patient younger than 18 who had a stem cell transplant for acute lymphoblastic leukemia, so the T cells may come from the graft donor. This specimen was PBMCs, mostly from graft donor cells, taken 180 days after TCRalphabeta/CD19-depleted stem cell transplant.

The DNA of the CDR3 is TGTGCCAGCAGTTCCACAGGGGTCCCTGGAAACACCATATATTTT. This codes for CASSSTGVPGNTIYF. The J gene is TRBJ1-3, the V gene TRBV6-5, with 7 bases aligning to TRBD1. Germline V CDR1 and CDR2: MNHEY, SVGAGI. This CDR3 is built from 15 residues. V shed 4 bases, J shed 2 bases, and the junction held 5 bases outside the gene matches.